This TCR beta chain derives from a study of T cell clonotyping in hematopoietic cell transplantation. The table came from immunoSEQ multiplex PCR; TCRdb's copy has only in-frame clones and leaves some out. Altogether 15,000 to 20,000 clones are present, around 85% being singletons, with the ten largest covering roughly 4.2%. This CDR3 has 13 residues. CDR1 and CDR2 (germline): SGHNT, YYREEE (reference sequence). The V and J ends lost 4 bases and 2 bases, in that order; junction bases with no gene match: 3. This clone has a handful of counts. As yet, its antigen is unknown. Study results and limitations: After transplant, recipient diversity fell while pathologically expanded clonotypes grew through day 180. Higher Inverse Simpson Index values in graft donor and pretransplant recipient predicted broader posttransplant TCR diversity.

Specimen: PBMCs, collected 100 days after allogeneic stem cell transplant. The clonotype was recovered from a male patient aged 60-69 years who had an allogeneic stem cell transplant from a related donor, so the T cells may come from the graft donor. Some clones in this sample may be carry-over from other donors' samples. V is TRBV5-4 and J is TRBJ2-7; 7 bases are a match to TRBD1. CDR3 sequence reads: CASSVTGAYEQYF. CDR3 DNA sequence: TGTGCCAGCAGCGTTACAGGGGCCTACGAGCAGTACTTC.